This is a list of T cell receptor beta chains from one sample in a study of blood T cell repertoires in COVID-19. The method was immunoSEQ multiplex PCR; TCRdb's version includes in-frame clones alone and lacks a portion of them. The profile covers fewer than 120,000 clones, with approximately 82% appearing a single time and 3.8% taken by the ten largest. Sequencing input: peripheral blood. These receptors originate from a woman aged 80 or over with acute or convalescent COVID-19. Both conserved end residues are part of each CDR3. Each record gives: J gene, CDR3 length, V gene, D gene, CDR3 protein. The D gene is left open where the match is weak.

j_gene: TRBJ2-1
len: 16
v_gene: TRBV19
d_gene: TRBD1
CDR3aa: CASSAFGQGAYNEQFF

j_gene: TRBJ2-1
len: 15
v_gene: TRBV4-1
d_gene: NA
CDR3aa: CASSQLWGTYNEQFF

j_gene: TRBJ1-1
len: 13
v_gene: TRBV2
d_gene: TRBD1
CDR3aa: CASKDRGVTEAFF

j_gene: TRBJ1-2
len: 18
v_gene: TRBV30
d_gene: NA
CDR3aa: CAWRGTGFRAEASYGYTF

j_gene: TRBJ1-4
len: 13
v_gene: TRBV12-3/TRBV12-4
d_gene: NA
CDR3aa: CASRTATNEKLFF

j_gene: TRBJ2-1
len: 15
v_gene: TRBV7-2
d_gene: TRBD2
CDR3aa: CASSSAGLALGEQFF

j_gene: TRBJ1-1
len: 12
v_gene: TRBV3-1/TRBV3-2
d_gene: NA
CDR3aa: CASSQGFREAFF

j_gene: TRBJ2-7
len: 14
v_gene: TRBV7-9
d_gene: NA
CDR3aa: CASSLGGVASEQYF

j_gene: TRBJ2-5
len: 17
v_gene: TRBV11-2
d_gene: TRBD2
CDR3aa: CASSPTSGGPWEETQYF

j_gene: TRBJ1-3
len: 16
v_gene: TRBV6-5
d_gene: NA
CDR3aa: CASSFNSFFSGNTIYF

j_gene: TRBJ2-1
len: 15
v_gene: TRBV3-1/TRBV3-2
d_gene: TRBD2
CDR3aa: CASSQRLAGGLEQFF

j_gene: TRBJ1-1
len: 14
v_gene: TRBV5-1
d_gene: TRBD1
CDR3aa: CASSPGTGRTEAFF

j_gene: TRBJ1-3
len: 15
v_gene: TRBV3-1/TRBV3-2
d_gene: TRBD1
CDR3aa: CASSQGTGGLNTIYF

j_gene: TRBJ1-1
len: 14
v_gene: TRBV25-1
d_gene: NA
CDR3aa: CASKGIQGYTEAFF

j_gene: TRBJ2-1
len: 14
v_gene: TRBV7-2
d_gene: NA
CDR3aa: CASSAPGSYNEQFF

j_gene: TRBJ1-2
len: 17
v_gene: TRBV5-4
d_gene: NA
CDR3aa: CASSLSSPSRGLYGYTF

j_gene: TRBJ1-5
len: 16
v_gene: TRBV19
d_gene: TRBD1
CDR3aa: CASNRGTGAANQPQHF

j_gene: TRBJ1-2
len: 16
v_gene: TRBV7-2
d_gene: NA
CDR3aa: CASSLSTGLMIYGYTF

j_gene: TRBJ2-3
len: 15
v_gene: TRBV9
d_gene: NA
CDR3aa: CASSGGGYSTDTQYF

j_gene: TRBJ2-5
len: 15
v_gene: TRBV7-2
d_gene: TRBD2
CDR3aa: CASSKISGRVETQYF

j_gene: TRBJ1-1
len: 14
v_gene: TRBV7-3
d_gene: TRBD1
CDR3aa: CASSLIPGQTEAFF

j_gene: TRBJ1-2
len: 13
v_gene: TRBV18
d_gene: NA
CDR3aa: CASSPLTDSGYTF

j_gene: TRBJ1-5
len: 16
v_gene: TRBV6-6
d_gene: NA
CDR3aa: CASSNRVGHSNQPQHF

j_gene: TRBJ1-2
len: 15
v_gene: TRBV18
d_gene: TRBD1
CDR3aa: CASSPEGGQVYGYTF

j_gene: TRBJ2-5
len: 13
v_gene: TRBV6-5
d_gene: NA
CDR3aa: CASSYGSLETQYF

j_gene: TRBJ1-1
len: 16
v_gene: TRBV5-1
d_gene: NA
CDR3aa: CASSLARSYVGTEAFF

j_gene: TRBJ1-5
len: 14
v_gene: TRBV29-1
d_gene: NA
CDR3aa: CSVAFGLNHQPQHF

j_gene: TRBJ2-3
len: 15
v_gene: TRBV5-1
d_gene: NA
CDR3aa: CASSLAGHNTDTQYF